These 23 T cell receptor beta chains were all obtained from the same sample, sequenced in a study of identical twins. In TCRdb, the 5' RACE reads were re-called with MiXCR into one record per CDR3 protein. The sample has 700,000 to 950,000 distinct CDR3 sequences, 10% to 15% seen once. The sample also formed part of further work on yellow fever vaccine responses in identical twins.

The source material was PBMCs. All receptors come from a woman aged 18-29 years in good health.

The CDR3 DNA reads as TGTGCTAGTGGTTTGGTCGGGACAGGGGGCGAGGAGCTGTTTTTT. Amino acids: CASGLVGTGGEELFF. The chain carries TRBV12-5 and TRBJ2-2; 12 positions match TRBD1. V was clipped by 0 bases and J by 10 bases; unmatched bases: 3. Per the germline V gene, CDR1 is LGHNT and CDR2 is FRNRAP. The CDR3 contains 15 residues.

The chain employs TRBV7-2 and TRBJ2-7, with D maybe TRBD2 (6 bases). CDR1 SGHTA and CDR2 FQGNSA come from the germline V gene. The CDR3 consists of 13 residues. Trimming shortened V by 6 bases and J by 5 bases, and 14 bases separated the two germline ends. The CDR3 region has the DNA TGTGCCAGCAGTATGCGAGCGGGTAACGAGCAGTACGTC. It yields the protein CASSMRAGNEQYV.

This clonotype was counted at least ten times. V gene TRBV12-3 or TRBV12-4 combines with J gene TRBJ2-7; D call uncertain. The CDR3 has 14 residues. V was shortened by 3 bases and J by 0 bases, with 9 bases between the two germline ends. This chain's CDR3 is CASSLSERSYEQYV. Here the CDR3 DNA reads TGTGCCAGCAGTTTGAGTGAACGCTCCTACGAGCAGTACGTC.

Concerning this clonotype: A much larger clonotype is one base distant, so this may be a read error. The chain uses TRBV2 and TRBJ2-7; perhaps TRBD1 as D (5 bases). V was trimmed by 3 bases and J by 7 bases, leaving 13 bases between them. CDR1 is SNHLY and CDR2 is FYNNEI in the germline V gene. The CDR3 runs 13 residues. As DNA, the CDR3 is TGTGCCAGCAGTGAGGACACCACCTCTGAGCAGTACGTC. Its translation is CASSEDTTSEQYV.

This clonotype was found many times. The chain recombines TRBV4-1 with TRBJ1-5, with D perhaps matching TRBD1 (5 bases). The germline V gene encodes CDR1 MGHRA and CDR2 YSYEKL. The ends were cut back, 0 bases at V and 0 bases at J, with 9 bases in the middle. The CDR3 loop spans 16 amino acids. The CDR3 coding sequence is TGCGCCAGCAGCCAAGAGAGGGGATATAGCAATCAGCCCCAGCATTTT. It is translated as CASSQERGYSNQPQHF.

This chain joins TRBV19 and TRBJ1-2, with 7 bases matching TRBD1. The germline CDR1 and CDR2 sequences are LNHDA and SQIVND (reference sequence). The CDR3 runs to 15 residues. J gave up 3 bases and V 5 bases, and 9 bases lay outside the gene matches. CDR3 DNA sequence: TGTGCCAGTAGTGACGCGACAGGGCAGTACTATGGCTACACCTTC. Translation: CASSDATGQYYGYTF. Full variable domain (remainder filled in from reference TRBV19 and TRBJ1-2): DGGITQSPKYLFRKEGQNVTLSCEQNLNHDAMYWYRQDPGQGLRLIYYSQIVNDFQKGDIAEGYSVSREKKESFPLTVTSAQKNPTAFYLCASSDATGQYYGYTFGSGTRLTVV.

The chain joins TRBV24-1 to TRBJ1-2, with D possibly matching TRBD1 (6 bases). V was clipped by 5 bases and J by 3 bases, with 15 bases between them. The CDR3 length is 15 residues. Germline V gene data show CDR1 as KGHDR and CDR2 as SFDVKD. The CDR3 region has the DNA TGTGCCACCAGTGGTCCCAGGGGCAAGGACTATGGCTACACCTTC. This gives the protein CATSGPRGKDYGYTF.

This clonotype was observed a handful of times. The chain recombines TRBV21-1 with TRBJ2-1; TRBD1 was called by the table and not checked on the DNA. TRBV21-1 is a pseudogene. CDR3 length equals 13 residues. The CDR3 DNA sequence: TGTGCCAGCAGCAAAGGACCGGGAGATGAGCAGTTCTTC. Encoded protein: CASSKGPGDEQFF.

In its sample, this clonotype was seen many times. J is TRBJ2-1 and V is TRBV11-2; D may be TRBD2 (5 bases). This CDR3 is built from 18 residues. The germline V gene encodes CDR1 SGHAT and CDR2 FQNNGV. Trimming took 4 bases from V and 1 from J, leaving 20 bases between them. CDR3 in amino acids: CASSSTRTWEHSYNEQFF. In DNA form, the CDR3 reads TGTGCCAGCAGCTCCACACGAACGTGGGAGCATTCCTACAATGAGCAGTTCTTC.

This clonotype has more than one count but fewer than ten. The chain links TRBV4-1 to TRBJ2-7; D remains ambiguous. The germline gives CDR1 MGHRA, CDR2 YSYEKL. There are 15 residues in the CDR3. The V and J ends lost 0 bases and 2 bases respectively, with 11 bases between them. Here the CDR3 reads CASSQETQYTYEQYF. The CDR3 coding sequence is TGCGCCAGCAGCCAAGAAACCCAGTATACCTACGAGCAGTACTTC.

The rearrangement uses TRBV20-1 and TRBJ2-3, with 9 bases identical to TRBD2. Per germline, CDR1 DFQATT and CDR2 SNEGSKA (reference sequence). V lost 5 bases, J lost 5 bases, and 8 bases stayed unmatched. This CDR3 has 14 amino acids. The DNA of the CDR3 is TGCAGTGCTTCCTCCGCGGGAGGGGGAGATACGCAGTATTTT. This codes for CSASSAGGGDTQYF.

V and J are TRBV20-1 and TRBJ1-2, with D possibly matching TRBD1 (6 bases). The length of the CDR3 is 14 residues. Germline V gives CDR1 DFQATT, CDR2 SNEGSKA (reference sequence). Trimming left V 3 bases short and J 0 bases short, with 11 bases between. CDR3 protein: CSASGQSPNYGYTF. The CDR3 DNA sequence: TGCAGTGCTAGTGGACAGAGTCCTAACTATGGCTACACCTTC.

This clonotype was seen repeatedly, ten times or more. This sequence joins TRBV6-2 or TRBV6-3 and TRBJ1-3; 9 bases map to TRBD1. V lost 0 bases and J lost 4; bases outside the gene matches: 4. Germline lookup yields CDR1 MNHEY and CDR2 SVGEGT. This CDR3 region has 16 residues. The CDR3 coding sequence is TGTGCCAGCAGTTACTCGGGGACAGGGTCCGGAAACACCATATATTTT. Amino acid sequence: CASSYSGTGSGNTIYF.

The V and J genes are TRBV2 and TRBJ1-1, with TRBD1 matching over 11 bases. Germline V gene data show CDR1 as SNHLY and CDR2 as FYNNEI. Trimming removed 5 bases from V and 4 bases from J; junction bases left unmatched: 9. The CDR3 consists of 16 residues. The CDR3 DNA reads as TGTGCCAGCAGTTTTTCGGGACAGGGGGTATCCACTGAAGCTTTCTTT. Amino acids: CASSFSGQGVSTEAFF.

This chain uses TRBV20-1 with TRBJ2-1, with D perhaps being TRBD1 or TRBD2 (5 bases each). Germline CDR1 reads DFQATT; CDR2 reads SNEGSKA (reference sequence). V lost 6 bases and J 4 bases, leaving 19 bases between the germline ends. This CDR3 spans 15 amino acids. The CDR3 region has the DNA TGCAGTGCGAGGGACCCGAAGAAGGGGTACAATGAGCAGTTCTTC. Its protein product is CSARDPKKGYNEQFF.

The chain couples TRBV12-3 or TRBV12-4 to TRBJ2-5; a weak D match, TRBD1 (5 bases). The length of the CDR3 is 12 residues. The V gene lost 6 bases and the J gene lost 4 bases, with 9 bases spanning the gap. CDR3 DNA sequence: TGTGCCAGCAGGGATGGGGCAGAGACCCAGTACTTC. It encodes CASRDGAETQYF.

A few counts support this clonotype. The chain couples TRBV5-1 to TRBJ2-3, with D perhaps matching TRBD1 (6 bases). CDR1 SGHRS and CDR2 YFSETQ come from the germline V gene. This CDR3 has 16 residues. V gave up 2 bases and J gave up 2 bases, with 15 bases separating them. The CDR3 coding sequence is TGCGCCAGCAGCTTTACTGGACAGCCATCCACAGATACGCAGTATTTT. Its protein product is CASSFTGQPSTDTQYF.

This chain connects TRBV7-2 to TRBJ2-4; D unclear. The ends were cut back, 5 bases at V and 0 bases at J, with 11 bases in the middle. The CDR3 spans 15 residues. Germline V gene data show CDR1 as SGHTA and CDR2 as FQGNSA. The CDR3: CASSLGRIAKNIQYF. The CDR3 DNA follows: TGTGCCAGCAGCCTTGGGCGGATAGCCAAAAACATTCAGTACTTC.

This clonotype showed up just a few times. This sequence joins TRBV9 and TRBJ2-3, with D maybe TRBD1 (6 bases). V lost 0 bases, J lost 3 bases, and 14 bases lay in between. CDR1 and CDR2 (germline): SGDLS, YYNGEE. The CDR3 is 16 amino acids. This CDR3 is CASSVGGSQGTDTQYF. The CDR3, as DNA: TGTGCCAGCAGCGTAGGGGGGTCACAGGGTACAGATACGCAGTATTTT.

There are many counts of this clonotype. This chain links TRBV12-3 or TRBV12-4 with TRBJ1-5; D call uncertain. This CDR3 has 14 residues. Between the trimmed V and J ends, which lost 7 bases and 9 bases, there was a span of 19 bases. CDR3 nucleotide sequence: TGTGCCAGCAAACCTGGTGGCGGGGAGGGGCCCCAGCATTTT. Translation gives CASKPGGGEGPQHF.

The chain couples TRBV6-5 to TRBJ2-6; 9 nucleotides align to TRBD1. This CDR3 is 17 amino acids long. In germline, CDR1 is MNHEY, CDR2 SVGAGI. Trimming cost V 1 base and J 0 bases; bases outside gene matches: 1. The CDR3 is CASSYWDRVSGANVLTF. As DNA, the CDR3 is TGTGCCAGCAGTTACTGGGACAGGGTCTCTGGGGCCAACGTCCTGACTTTC.

This clonotype showed up just a few times. The V call is TRBV12-3 or TRBV12-4, the J call TRBJ1-2; 8 positions agree with TRBD1. This CDR3 has 14 residues. V gave up 3 bases and J gave up 6 bases; unmatched junction bases: 6. The CDR3 DNA sequence: TGTGCCAGCAGTTTCAGGGGGCGTATCGATGGCTACACCTTC. Amino acid sequence: CASSFRGRIDGYTF.

The sample holds a few counts of this clonotype. The chain carries TRBV5-1 and TRBJ2-5, with 9 positions matching TRBD2. Looked up from germline, CDR1 is SGHRS and CDR2 is YFSETQ. Trimming took 4 bases from V and 5 from J; bases not matched to a gene: 15. This CDR3 comprises 17 residues. As DNA, the CDR3 is TGCGCCAGCAGCATGGGCCCTAGCGGGGAGTTGGGCGAGACCCAGTACTTC. It specifies CASSMGPSGELGETQYF.